What follows is one TCR beta chain and its context. Unique molecular identifiers were used in preparing the TCRbeta library. TCRdb analysed the PCR reads with MiXCR anew, one entry per CDR3 protein. This sample carries 450,000 to 600,000 distinct CDR3 sequences, roughly 33% of them seen once, and the ten largest clones take 2.4%. The sample is drawn from a study of T-cell reconstitution after alpha-beta-depleted transplantation in children. The CDR3 spans 15 residues. Germline-derived CDR1 and CDR2 are MGHRA and YSYEKL. Trimming removed 0 bases from V and 7 bases from J; junction bases left unmatched: 7.

This TCR came from a human donor who donated a stem cell graft to a child with aplastic anemia. The chain couples TRBV4-1 to TRBJ1-2, with TRBD1 matching 8 bases. This sample comprised PBMCs from the stem cell graft donor, obtained from the stem cell graft. This CDR3 is CASSQDHQGAGGYTF. The CDR3, as DNA: TGCGCCAGCAGCCAAGACCATCAGGGGGCGGGTGGCTACACCTTC.